The 28 T cell receptor beta chains given below trace back to one sample, sequenced in a study of cytomegalovirus exposure and HLA in healthy donors. The PCR employed 60 Vbeta primers together with 13 Jbeta primers. Profiling relied on immunoSEQ multiplex PCR, and the TCRdb table lists in-frame clones only, not all of them. The table shows roughly 260,000 clones, with roughly 86% occurring only once. Material: PBMCs. The origin of the receptors is a woman aged 40 to 50 in good health and CMV-seropositive.

The chain uses TRBV6-4 and TRBJ2-2, with D possibly matching TRBD1 (6 bases). Germline CDR1 MRHNA, CDR2 SNTAGT. Trimming took off 4 bases at V and 5 bases at J, with 8 bases between the two ends. There are 13 residues in the CDR3. The CDR3 loop is CASSATGTGELFF. CDR3 coding DNA: TGTGCCAGCAGTGCCACAGGGACCGGGGAGCTGTTTTTT.

As for this clone: At one end the junction does not follow the germline gene, possibly because of a read error. This chain joins TRBV9 and TRBJ2-6; TRBD1 aligns across 7 bases. Germline lookup yields CDR1 SGDLS and CDR2 YYNGEE. The CDR3 totals 14 residues. Here the CDR3 DNA reads TGTGCCAGCAAACAGGGGAGTGGGGCCAACGGCCTGACTTTC. Translation: CASKQGSGANGLTF.

This sequence joins TRBV7-9 and TRBJ1-1; the D gene is possibly TRBD1 (6 bases). The CDR3 is 15 residues long. The germline V and J ends were trimmed by 5 bases and 0 bases, with 13 bases remaining between them. CDR1 SEHNR and CDR2 FQNEAQ come from the germline V gene (reference sequence). The CDR3, as DNA: TGTGCCAGCAGCCGTATAACAGGGCTGAACACTGAAGCTTTCTTT. This codes for CASSRITGLNTEAFF. The full variable domain, with the rest looked up from reference TRBV7-9 and TRBJ1-1, is DTGVSQNPRHKITKRGQNVTFRCDPISEHNRLYWYRQTLGQGPEFLTYFQNEAQLEKSRLLSDRFSAERPKGSFSTLEIQRTEQGDSAMYLCASSRITGLNTEAFFGQGTRLTVV.

The rearrangement uses TRBV6-6 and TRBJ2-1; D is uncertain. Germline V gene sequence: CDR1 MNHNY, CDR2 SVGAGI (reference sequence). The V end was cut by 5 bases, the J end by 8 bases, with 10 bases between. The CDR3 totals 12 residues. DNA of the CDR3: TGTGCCAGCAGTAGCAGGTGGGATGAGCAGTTCTTC. Protein sequence: CASSSRWDEQFF.

The V gene is TRBV5-4, the J gene TRBJ2-2, with TRBD2 identical over 9 bases. The germline gives CDR1 SGHNT, CDR2 YYREEE (reference sequence). With V trimmed by 7 bases and J by 0 bases, 1 base remained unmatched. The CDR3 totals 14 residues. CDR3 sequence reads: CASRTSANTGELFF. The DNA of the CDR3 is TGTGCCAGCCGGACTAGCGCGAACACCGGGGAGCTGTTTTTT.

The rearrangement links TRBV18 to TRBJ2-5, with D possibly matching TRBD1 (5 bases). Trimming took 5 bases from V and 6 from J, leaving 13 bases between them. This CDR3 is built from 13 residues. CDR1 and CDR2 from the germline V gene are KGHSH and LQKENI. The DNA for the CDR3 is TGTGCCAGCTCATTCGACAGCCCTCAGACCCAGTACTTC. Translation: CASSFDSPQTQYF.

V usage is TRBV7-2 and J usage is TRBJ2-3; D is perhaps TRBD2 (6 bases). V was trimmed by 4 bases and J by 0 bases, leaving 17 bases between them. Germline values: CDR1 SGHTA, CDR2 FQGNSA. This CDR3 is 17 amino acids long. CDR3 DNA: TGTGCCAGCAGCTCCCTCGGGACTTCCACTAGCACAGATACGCAGTATTTT. Translation gives CASSSLGTSTSTDTQYF.

This chain connects TRBV19 to TRBJ1-5; 9 positions match TRBD1. The CDR3 has 16 amino acids. Per the germline V gene, CDR1 is LNHDA and CDR2 is SQIVND (reference sequence). The V and J ends lost 5 bases and 1 base, in that order; junction bases with no gene match: 6. The CDR3 loop is CASSPATGGSNQPQHF. CDR3 sequence (DNA): TGTGCCAGTAGTCCCGCGACAGGGGGAAGCAATCAGCCCCAGCATTTT.

V usage is TRBV2 and J usage is TRBJ2-1; TRBD2 is a possible D gene (5 bases). The CDR3 length is 14 residues. Trimming stripped 6 bases from V and 3 bases from J, with 12 bases between. In germline, CDR1 is SNHLY, CDR2 FYNNEI. Here the CDR3 DNA reads TGTGCCAGCAGCCTCTTGCGGGTCTACAATGAGCAGTTCTTC. It codes for CASSLLRVYNEQFF.

This chain connects TRBV21-1 to TRBJ2-2; TRBD2, as called in the table, went unchecked against the DNA. TRBV21-1 is assigned pseudogene status. The CDR3 totals 16 residues. The CDR3, as DNA: TGTGCCAGCAGCAAAGGAGGAGCGGCCTTCACCGGGGAGCTGTTTTTT. This codes for CASSKGGAAFTGELFF.

Only a few counts were recorded for this clone. J is TRBJ2-1 and V is TRBV5-1, with D perhaps TRBD2 (6 bases). The CDR3 loop spans 13 amino acids. The V end lost 3 bases, the J end lost 7 bases, and 11 bases lay between the germline ends. The germline gives CDR1 SGHRS, CDR2 YFSETQ. The CDR3 DNA follows: TGCGCCAGCAGCTCCCCAGGGAGGAATGAGCAGTTCTTC. Protein product: CASSSPGRNEQFF.

The gene calls are TRBV28 and TRBJ1-1; the match to TRBD1 covers 7 bases. This CDR3 comprises 13 residues. With 4 bases clipped from V and 7 bases from J, the junction kept 6 bases outside the gene matches. Germline assignment: CDR1 MDHEN and CDR2 SYDVKM. CDR3 coding DNA: TGTGCCAGCAGTTCCATCCAGGGGGATGAAGCTTTCTTT. As protein: CASSSIQGDEAFF.

The chain recombines TRBV30 with TRBJ2-7; 9 positions agree with TRBD1. V shed 4 bases and J 7 bases; nucleotides not matched to a gene: 2. CDR1 and CDR2 from the germline V gene are GTSNPN and SVGIG (reference sequence). The CDR3 has 11 residues. The CDR3 is CAWKQGAEQYF. The CDR3 DNA reads TGTGCCTGGAAACAGGGGGCAGAGCAGTACTTC. The variable domain in full, completed from reference TRBV30 and TRBJ2-7, reads SQTIHQWPATLVQPVGSPLSLECTVEGTSNPNLYWYRQAAGRGLQLLFYSVGIGQISSEVPQNLSASRPQDRQFILSSKKLLLSDSGFYLCAWKQGAEQYFGPGTRLTVT.

The rearrangement uses TRBV6-1 and TRBJ1-6, with a weak D call TRBD1 (6 bases). The CDR3 covers 18 residues. V gave up 2 bases and J gave up 7 bases, with 21 bases separating them. The germline gives CDR1 MNHNS, CDR2 SASEGT. The CDR3 coding sequence is TGTGCCAGCAGTGAAACCCTCGTTGGGGGAGGGACAAATTCACCCCTCCACTTT. Translation gives CASSETLVGGGTNSPLHF.

This clone has a single count. The chain has TRBV7-9 and TRBJ1-1, with 7 positions matching TRBD1. CDR1 SEHNR and CDR2 FQNEAQ come from the germline V gene (reference sequence). The CDR3 covers 13 residues. V shed 3 bases and J 10 bases; nucleotides not matched to a gene: 8. The CDR3 loop is CASSFSEAGGAFF. The CDR3 nucleotides read TGTGCCAGCAGCTTCTCGGAGGCAGGGGGAGCTTTCTTT.

Only a few counts were recorded for this clone. A junction end diverges from the germline sequence, so it may reflect a read error. The chain couples TRBV7-7 to TRBJ2-5; 11 nucleotides line up with TRBD1. Per the germline V gene, CDR1 is SSHAT and CDR2 is FNYEAQ (reference sequence). This CDR3 is built from 15 residues. CDR3 sequence (DNA): TGTGCTAGCAGCTTAGCGGGGACAGGGGGAGAGACCCAGTACTTC. Amino acid sequence: CASSLAGTGGETQYF. Variable domain in full (rest from reference TRBV7-7 and TRBJ2-5): GAGVSQSPRYKVTKRGQDVTLRCDPISSHATLYWYQQALGQGPEFLTYFNYEAQPDKSGLPSDRFSAERPEGSISTLTIQRTEQRDSAMYRCASSLAGTGGETQYFGPGTRLLVL.

V and J are TRBV5-1 and TRBJ2-5, with D possibly matching TRBD2 (6 bases). Trimming cost V 2 bases and J 5 bases, with 19 bases left between them. This CDR3 has 16 amino acids. The germline gives CDR1 SGHRS, CDR2 YFSETQ. This CDR3 is CASSFAARGSGETQYF. The CDR3 nucleotides read TGCGCCAGCAGCTTTGCGGCTCGGGGGTCGGGGGAGACCCAGTACTTC.

The J gene is TRBJ1-4, the V gene TRBV7-8; weak D call: TRBD1 (5 bases). Germline loops: CDR1 SGHVS, CDR2 FQNEAQ. Trimming shortened V by 4 bases and J by 7 bases, and 19 bases separated the two germline ends. The CDR3 runs to 16 residues. CDR3 amino acids: CASSSQGIGTGEKLFF. CDR3 nucleotides: TGTGCCAGCAGCTCGCAGGGAATTGGAACCGGTGAAAAACTGTTTTTT.

The CDR3 loop is CASSQGGLAMNEQFF. CDR3 in DNA: TGTGCCAGCAGCCAAGGGGGACTAGCGATGAATGAGCAGTTCTTC. The chain uses TRBV4-2 and TRBJ2-1, with 10 bases identical to TRBD2. Per germline, CDR1 LGHNA and CDR2 YNFKEQ. There are 15 residues in the CDR3. V was clipped by 1 base and J by 7 bases; unmatched bases: 4.

This chain connects TRBV30 to TRBJ1-3; D gene unclear. Germline loops: CDR1 GTSNPN, CDR2 SVGIG (reference sequence). The CDR3 is 15 residues long. The V gene lost 2 bases and the J gene lost 2 bases, with 13 bases spanning the gap. CDR3 DNA sequence: TGTGCCTGGAGTACAGTGTCGATAACTGGAAACACCATATATTTT. This encodes CAWSTVSITGNTIYF.

V and J are TRBV9 and TRBJ1-4; D remains unclear. Germline CDR1 and CDR2: SGDLS and YYNGEE. V lost 2 bases, J lost 6 bases, and 14 bases lay in between. CDR3 size: 15 residues. The CDR3 nucleotides are TGTGCCAGCAGCGTTGGGTGGCAGCGAGATGAAAAACTGTTTTTT. Residues: CASSVGWQRDEKLFF.

This rearrangement joins TRBV6-1 to TRBJ1-4; no clear D gene. CDR1 is MNHNS, CDR2 SASEGT, per germline. This CDR3 has 14 amino acids. V was clipped by 8 bases and J by 1 base, with 11 bases between them. Here the CDR3 reads CASGELGTNEKLFF. The CDR3 DNA is TGTGCCAGCGGAGAACTAGGAACTAATGAAAAACTGTTTTTT.

This clone has only a few counts. This chain uses TRBV11-1 with TRBJ2-7; 7 positions agree with TRBD1. Germline V gene data show CDR1 as SGHAT and CDR2 as FQDESV (reference sequence). The V gene end was trimmed by 1 base and the J gene end by 2 bases; junction bases not matched to a gene: 5. The CDR3 has 15 amino acids. Written as DNA, the CDR3 is TGTGCCAGCAGCTTAGAATTAGGGACAGCCTACGAGCAGTACTTC. It yields the protein CASSLELGTAYEQYF. The whole variable domain, remainder taken from reference TRBV11-1 and TRBJ2-7, is EAEVAQSPRYKITEKSQAVAFWCDPISGHATLYWYRQILGQGPELLVQFQDESVVDDSQLPKDRFSAERLKGVDSTLKIQPAELGDSAMYLCASSLELGTAYEQYFGPGTRLTVT.

This rearrangement joins TRBV10-3 to TRBJ1-2; 7 nucleotides line up with TRBD1. CDR1 and CDR2 from the germline V gene are ENHRY and SYGVKD. The CDR3 loop spans 13 amino acids. The V segment lost 7 bases and the J segment 4 bases; nucleotides outside the gene matches: 6. The CDR3 protein is CAITEQGSYGYTF. The CDR3 DNA follows: TGTGCCATCACTGAACAGGGGAGCTATGGCTACACCTTC.

CDR3 sequence: CASSHALQGSTDTQYF. For the CDR3, the DNA is TGCGCCAGCAGCCACGCCCTCCAGGGGAGCACAGATACGCAGTATTTT. The chain couples TRBV5-1 to TRBJ2-3; D is perhaps TRBD1 (6 bases). CDR1 and CDR2 (germline): SGHRS, YFSETQ. The CDR3 spans 16 residues. The V end was cut by 4 bases, the J end by 0 bases, with 15 bases between. Based on the CDR3 plus reference TRBV5-1 and TRBJ2-3, the full variable domain is KAGVTQTPRYLIKTRGQQVTLSCSPISGHRSVSWYQQTPGQGLQFLFEYFSETQRNKGNFPGRFSGRQFSNSRSEMNVSTLELGDSALYLCASSHALQGSTDTQYFGPGTRLTVL.

This chain connects TRBV6-1 to TRBJ2-1; D ambiguous. Per the germline V gene, CDR1 is MNHNS and CDR2 is SASEGT. The V gene lost 3 bases and the J gene lost 3 bases, with 12 bases spanning the gap. The CDR3 consists of 15 residues. For the CDR3, the DNA is TGTGCCAGCAGTGAGATCTTGGCAGGCTACAATGAGCAGTTCTTC. Protein product: CASSEILAGYNEQFF.

The rearrangement links TRBV5-4 to TRBJ1-2; 8 nucleotides agree with TRBD1. This CDR3 has 13 residues. J gave up 3 bases and V 5 bases, and 3 bases lay outside the gene matches. The germline V gene has CDR1 SGHNT and CDR2 YYREEE (reference sequence). The CDR3 bases are TGTGCCAGCAGGTCAGGGGGCGACTATGGCTACACCTTC. This sequence encodes CASRSGGDYGYTF. Combining the CDR3 with reference TRBV5-4 and TRBJ1-2 gives the whole variable domain ETGVTQSPTHLIKTRGQQVTLRCSSQSGHNTVSWYQQALGQGPQFIFQYYREEENGRGNFPPRFSGLQFPNYSSELNVNALELDDSALYLCASRSGGDYGYTFGSGTRLTVV.

The chain combines TRBV15 with TRBJ2-5; D ambiguous. Trimming took off 1 base at V and 2 bases at J, with 8 bases between the two ends. This CDR3 region has 14 residues. Germline V gives CDR1 LNHNV, CDR2 YYDKDF (reference sequence). The CDR3 sequence: CATSRVSFQETQYF. Here the CDR3 DNA reads TGTGCCACCAGCAGAGTTTCTTTTCAAGAGACCCAGTACTTC.